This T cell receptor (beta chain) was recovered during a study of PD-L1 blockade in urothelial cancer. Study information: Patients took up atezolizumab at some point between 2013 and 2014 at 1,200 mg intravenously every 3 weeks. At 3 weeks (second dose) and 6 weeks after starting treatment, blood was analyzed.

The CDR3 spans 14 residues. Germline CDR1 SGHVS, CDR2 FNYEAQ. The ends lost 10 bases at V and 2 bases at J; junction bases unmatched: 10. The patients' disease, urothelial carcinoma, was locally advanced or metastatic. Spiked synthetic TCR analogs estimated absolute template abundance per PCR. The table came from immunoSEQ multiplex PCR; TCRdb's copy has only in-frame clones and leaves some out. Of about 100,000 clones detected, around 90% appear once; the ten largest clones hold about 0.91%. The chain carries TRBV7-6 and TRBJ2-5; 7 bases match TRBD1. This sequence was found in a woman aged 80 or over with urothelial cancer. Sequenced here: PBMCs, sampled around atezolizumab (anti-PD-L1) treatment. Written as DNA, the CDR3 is TGTGCCACGAGGACCCGGGACAGTCAAGAGACCCAGTACTTC. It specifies CATRTRDSQETQYF.